This note documents a single T cell receptor (beta chain) sequence. This clonotype was seen many times. This receptor's antigen is unknown. No clone much larger than this one lies a single base away; base qualities are absent. The listed sequencing device is Illumina NovaSeq 6000. TCRalpha and TCRbeta cDNA libraries were built by 5'RACE with constant-segment primers, adding sample barcodes and unique molecular identifiers. RNA was extracted from every sample with Trizol reagent. Library amplification was performed in two PCR steps, and a second sample barcode and Illumina TruSeq adapters were introduced in the second step. The libraries were sequenced on an Illumina NovaSeq using 2 x 150 bp paired-end reads. The original methods were these. Reads were demultiplexed and collapsed into UMI-guided consensus sequences with migec v1.2.7. Using mixcr v2.1.11, the UMI consensuses were aligned to TRA and TRB V and J templates and assembled into clonotypes. Expanded or contracted clonotypes were those called significant by both edgeR and NoisET, with noise models trained on biological replicates. For edgeR calls, a false discovery rate-adjusted p below 0.01 and a log2 fold-change threshold of 1 were applied. As an exploratory analysis of dynamics, max-normalized trajectories of the 1000 most abundant clonotypes were examined with PCA combined with hierarchical clustering. Separately sequenced CD4+ and CD8+ repertoires were used to assign the CD4 or CD8 phenotype of responding clones. Clones were called with MiXCR by TCRdb after fastp trimmed the public reads at Q25, and only in-frame beta chains were retained. Rows with a matching CDR3 protein are joined into one entry that keeps the most common DNA and genes. The V and J calls shown here were made by TCRdb, not taken from the authors' results. The sample contains hundreds of thousands of distinct CDR3 sequences, around 20% of them found a single time. Of the sample, around 20% is held by the ten largest clones.

These data are taken from a study of T-cell memory formation after mild COVID-19 listed by TCRdb under 2021. With regard to the full study: Most TCR sequence clusters were specific to one of the two donors. T-cell clones expanding and contracting after mild COVID-19 in a couple of donors were tracked by longitudinal TCRalpha and TCRbeta repertoire sequencing. Two young, previously healthy adult volunteers made up the cohort, one male and one female. What the research found in general, with its limitations: Only a couple of mild cases were covered by the study, and larger cohorts that include severe cases with pre-infection samples were considered necessary. Some responding clones were detected in pre-infection memory, which suggested that pre-existing cross-reactive memory T cells had joined the SARS-CoV-2 response. Whether the second-wave clones peaking on day 37 were SARS-CoV-2 specific was not confirmed. Contracting CD4+ clones appeared mostly in the CM and EM memory subsets, whereas CD8+ clones were enriched in EMRA. Clones that contracted from day 15 to 85 showed balanced CD4/CD8 phenotypes, whereas a second wave of clones that expanded from day 15 to 37 leaned towards CD4+.

The CDR3 numbers 15 residues from cysteine through phenylalanine. Just the 45-base CDR3 DNA is kept, in frame starting at base 1. The junction shows trimming of 3 bases on V and 2 bases on J, and the gene matches do not reach 4 bases of it. CDR1 and CDR2 are drawn from the germline V gene: LGHNA, YSLEER. Ficoll-Paque density gradient centrifugation was the method used to isolate PBMCs. The rearrangement combines TRBV4-3 with TRBJ2-5; 9 bases in the middle match TRBD2. What was sequenced was PBMCs or a T cell subset sorted from them (not recorded which). This receptor was taken from a man aged 18 to 30 who had mild COVID-19 (a few samples of this study predate the infection). The sample titles of this study are shuffled in the database, so cell type and time point are left out; the donor was told from shared clones. The sequenced DNA: TGCGCCAGCAGCCACGGGACTAGCTTACAAGAGACCCAGTACTTC. The resulting protein is CASSHGTSLQETQYF.